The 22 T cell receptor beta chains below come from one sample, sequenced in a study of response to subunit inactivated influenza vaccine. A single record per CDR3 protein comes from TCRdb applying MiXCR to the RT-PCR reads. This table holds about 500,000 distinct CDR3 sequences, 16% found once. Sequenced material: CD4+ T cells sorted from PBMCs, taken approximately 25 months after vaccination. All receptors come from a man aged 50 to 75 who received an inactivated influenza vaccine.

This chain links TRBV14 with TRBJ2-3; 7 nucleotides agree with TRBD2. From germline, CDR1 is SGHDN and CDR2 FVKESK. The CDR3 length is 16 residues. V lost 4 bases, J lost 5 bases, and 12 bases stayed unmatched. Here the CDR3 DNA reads TGTGCCAGCAGCCGGGAAGCGGGACGGGCGAGAGATACGCAGTATTTT. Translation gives CASSREAGRARDTQYF.

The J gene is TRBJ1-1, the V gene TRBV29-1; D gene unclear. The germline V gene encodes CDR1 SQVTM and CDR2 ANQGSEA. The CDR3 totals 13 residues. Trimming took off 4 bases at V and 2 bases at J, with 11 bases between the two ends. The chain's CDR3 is CSVGPGFNTEAFF. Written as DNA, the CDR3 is TGCAGCGTTGGTCCAGGTTTTAACACTGAAGCTTTCTTT. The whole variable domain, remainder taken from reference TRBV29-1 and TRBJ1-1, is SAVISQKPSRDICQRGTSLTIQCQVDSQVTMMFWYRQQPGQSLTLIATANQGSEATYESGFVIDKFPISRPNLTFSTLTVSNMSPEDSSIYLCSVGPGFNTEAFFGQGTRLTVV.

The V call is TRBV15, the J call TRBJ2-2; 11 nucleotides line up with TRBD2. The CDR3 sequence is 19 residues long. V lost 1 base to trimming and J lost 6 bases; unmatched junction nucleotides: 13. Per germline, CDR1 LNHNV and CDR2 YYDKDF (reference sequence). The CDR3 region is CATSRGLAGFLLGAGELFF. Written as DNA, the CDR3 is TGTGCCACCAGCAGAGGACTAGCGGGATTTTTACTAGGGGCCGGGGAGCTGTTTTTT. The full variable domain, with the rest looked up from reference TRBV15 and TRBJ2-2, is DAMVIQNPRYQVTQFGKPVTLSCSQTLNHNVMYWYQQKSSQAPKLLFHYYDKDFNNEADTPDNFQSRRPNTSFCFLDIRSPGLGDTAMYLCATSRGLAGFLLGAGELFFGEGSRLTVL.

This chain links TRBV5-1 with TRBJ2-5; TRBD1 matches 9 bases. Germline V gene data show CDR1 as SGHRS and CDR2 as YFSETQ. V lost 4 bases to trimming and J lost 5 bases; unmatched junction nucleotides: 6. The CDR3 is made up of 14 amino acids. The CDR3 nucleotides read TGCGCCAGCAGCACAGGGACAGGGCGGGAGACCCAGTACTTC. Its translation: CASSTGTGRETQYF.

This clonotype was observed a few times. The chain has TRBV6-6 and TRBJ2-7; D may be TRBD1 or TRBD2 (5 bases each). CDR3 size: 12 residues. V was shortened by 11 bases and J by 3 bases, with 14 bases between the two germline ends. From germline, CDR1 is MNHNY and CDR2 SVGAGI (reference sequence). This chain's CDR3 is CAASRDLYEQYF. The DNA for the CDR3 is TGTGCCGCATCCAGGGACCTCTACGAGCAGTACTTC.

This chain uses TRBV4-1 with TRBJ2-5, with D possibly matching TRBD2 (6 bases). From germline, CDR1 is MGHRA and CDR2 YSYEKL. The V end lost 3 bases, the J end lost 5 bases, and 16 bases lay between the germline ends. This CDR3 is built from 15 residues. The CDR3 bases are TGCGCCAGCAGCCAGAGGGGACTCAGCGCGGAGACCCAGTACTTC. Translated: CASSQRGLSAETQYF.

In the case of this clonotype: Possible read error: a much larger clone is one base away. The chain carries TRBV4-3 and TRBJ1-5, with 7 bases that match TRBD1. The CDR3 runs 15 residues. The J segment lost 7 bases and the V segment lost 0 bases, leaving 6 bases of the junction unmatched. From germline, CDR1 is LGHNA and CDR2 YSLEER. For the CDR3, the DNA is TGCGCCAGCAGCCAAGATTGCAACAGGGGACAGCCCCAGCATTTT. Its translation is CASSQDCNRGQPQHF.

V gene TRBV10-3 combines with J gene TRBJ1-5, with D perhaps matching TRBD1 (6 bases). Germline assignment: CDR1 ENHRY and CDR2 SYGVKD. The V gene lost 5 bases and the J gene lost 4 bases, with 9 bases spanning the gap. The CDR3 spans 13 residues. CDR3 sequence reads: CAISPQGNQPQHF. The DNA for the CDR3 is TGTGCCATCAGTCCACAGGGAAATCAGCCCCAGCATTTT.

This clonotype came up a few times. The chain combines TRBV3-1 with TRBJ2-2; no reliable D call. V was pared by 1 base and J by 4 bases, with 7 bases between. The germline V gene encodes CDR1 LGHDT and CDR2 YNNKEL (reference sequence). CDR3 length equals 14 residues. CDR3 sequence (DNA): TGTGCCAGCAGCCAAGGAACCTTCACCGGGGAGCTGTTTTTT. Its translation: CASSQGTFTGELFF. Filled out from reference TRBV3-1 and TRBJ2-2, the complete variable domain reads DTAVSQTPKYLVTQMGNDKSIKCEQNLGHDTMYWYKQDSKKFLKIMFSYNNKELIINETVPNRFSPKSPDKAHLNLHINSLELGDSAVYFCASSQGTFTGELFFGEGSRLTVL.

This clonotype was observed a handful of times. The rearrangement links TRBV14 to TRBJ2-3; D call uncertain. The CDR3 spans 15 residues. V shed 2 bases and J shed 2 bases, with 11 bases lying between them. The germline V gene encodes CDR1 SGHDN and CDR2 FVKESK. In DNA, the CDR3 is TGTGCCAGCAGCCAAAACCAACAACCCACAGATACGCAGTATTTT. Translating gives CASSQNQQPTDTQYF. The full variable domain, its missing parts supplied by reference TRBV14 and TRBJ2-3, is EAGVTQFPSHSVIEKGQTVTLRCDPISGHDNLYWYRRVMGKEIKFLLHFVKESKQDESGMPNNRFLAERTGGTYSTLKVQPAELEDSGVYFCASSQNQQPTDTQYFGPGTRLTVL.

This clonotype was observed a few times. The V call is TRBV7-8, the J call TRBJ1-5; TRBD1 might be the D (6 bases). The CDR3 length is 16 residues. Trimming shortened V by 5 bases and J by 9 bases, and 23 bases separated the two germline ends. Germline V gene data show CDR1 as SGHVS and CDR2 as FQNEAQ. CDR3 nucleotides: TGTGCCAGCAGCCCCGGGCGTGGGTCAGGGGCCCCGCCCCAGCATTTT. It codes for CASSPGRGSGAPPQHF.

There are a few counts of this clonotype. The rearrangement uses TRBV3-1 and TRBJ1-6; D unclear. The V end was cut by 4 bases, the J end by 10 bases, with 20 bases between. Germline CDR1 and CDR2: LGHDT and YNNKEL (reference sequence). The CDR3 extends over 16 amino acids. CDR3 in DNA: TGTGCCAGCAGCCGCCTTAGCCCAAGGGTTAGCTCACCCCTCCACTTT. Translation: CASSRLSPRVSSPLHF.

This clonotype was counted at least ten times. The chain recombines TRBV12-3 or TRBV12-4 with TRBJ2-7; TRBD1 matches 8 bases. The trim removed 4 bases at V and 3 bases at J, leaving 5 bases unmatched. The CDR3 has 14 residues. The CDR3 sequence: CASSSQGAFYEQYF. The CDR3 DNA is TGTGCCAGCAGTTCCCAGGGGGCGTTCTACGAGCAGTACTTC.

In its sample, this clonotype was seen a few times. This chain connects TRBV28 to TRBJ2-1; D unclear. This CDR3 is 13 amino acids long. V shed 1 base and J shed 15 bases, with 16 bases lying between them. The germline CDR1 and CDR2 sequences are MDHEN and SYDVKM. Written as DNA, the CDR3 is TGTGCCAGCAGTTTATCACCAGGCCAGCCCGGGTTCTTC. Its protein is CASSLSPGQPGFF.

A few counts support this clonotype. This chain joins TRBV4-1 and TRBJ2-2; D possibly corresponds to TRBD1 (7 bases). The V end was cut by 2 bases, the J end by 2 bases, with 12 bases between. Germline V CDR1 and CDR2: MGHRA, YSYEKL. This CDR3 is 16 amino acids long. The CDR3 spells CASSQRRDSNTGELFF. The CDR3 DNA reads TGCGCCAGCAGCCAAAGGAGGGACAGCAACACCGGGGAGCTGTTTTTT.

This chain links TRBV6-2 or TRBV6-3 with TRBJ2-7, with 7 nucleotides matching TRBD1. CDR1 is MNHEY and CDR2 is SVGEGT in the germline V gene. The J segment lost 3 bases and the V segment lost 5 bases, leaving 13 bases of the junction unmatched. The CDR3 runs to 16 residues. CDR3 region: CASSPTQGNRFYEQYF. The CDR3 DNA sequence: TGTGCCAGCAGTCCAACACAGGGGAATCGATTCTACGAGCAGTACTTC.

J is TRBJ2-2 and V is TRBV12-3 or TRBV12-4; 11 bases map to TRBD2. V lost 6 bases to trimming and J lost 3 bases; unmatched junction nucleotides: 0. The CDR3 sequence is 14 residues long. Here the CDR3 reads CASRGLADTGELFF. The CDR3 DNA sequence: TGTGCCAGCAGGGGACTAGCGGACACCGGGGAGCTGTTTTTT.

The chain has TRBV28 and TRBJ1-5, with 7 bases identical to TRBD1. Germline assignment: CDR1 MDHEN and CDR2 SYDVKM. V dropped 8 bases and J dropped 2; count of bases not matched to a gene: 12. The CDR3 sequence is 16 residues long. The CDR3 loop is CASRPGGDGGNQPQHF. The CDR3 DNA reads TGTGCCAGCCGGCCAGGGGGGGATGGGGGCAATCAGCCCCAGCATTTT.

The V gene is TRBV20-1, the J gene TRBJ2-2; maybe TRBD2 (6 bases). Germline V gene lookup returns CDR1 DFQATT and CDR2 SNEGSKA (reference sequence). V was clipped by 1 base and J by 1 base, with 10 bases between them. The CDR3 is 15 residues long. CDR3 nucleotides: TGCAGTGCTAGAGTCCCGGAGGGGAACACCGGGGAGCTGTTTTTT. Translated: CSARVPEGNTGELFF.

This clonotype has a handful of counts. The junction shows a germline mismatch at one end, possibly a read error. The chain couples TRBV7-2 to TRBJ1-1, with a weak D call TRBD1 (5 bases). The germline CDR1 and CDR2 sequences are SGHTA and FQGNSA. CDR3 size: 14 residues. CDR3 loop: CASSLVSWDGEPFF. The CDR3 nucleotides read TGTGCCAGCAGCTTAGTGTCGTGGGACGGTGAACCTTTCTTT.

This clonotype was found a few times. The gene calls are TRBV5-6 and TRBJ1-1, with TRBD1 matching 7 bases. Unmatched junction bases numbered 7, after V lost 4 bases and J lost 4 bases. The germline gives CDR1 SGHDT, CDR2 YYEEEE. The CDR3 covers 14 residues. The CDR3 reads CASSVTGRGTEAFF. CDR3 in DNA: TGTGCCAGCAGCGTGACAGGGAGGGGCACTGAAGCTTTCTTT.

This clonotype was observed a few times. The CDR3 is CASSRLLASETQYF. The CDR3 nucleotides are TGTGCCAGCAGTCGCTTACTAGCGTCAGAGACCCAGTACTTC. The chain is built from TRBV2 and TRBJ2-5; 7 nucleotides agree with TRBD2. The V and J ends lost 5 bases and 4 bases, in that order; junction bases with no gene match: 7. Germline V lookup: CDR1 SNHLY, CDR2 FYNNEI. The CDR3 has 14 residues.